This T cell receptor (beta chain) was captured in a study of blood T cells in healthy people across ages. A second PCR, run for roughly 7 to 11 cycles, used a sample-barcoded 5' primer plus a J-beta primer mix. TCRdb re-called the 5' RACE reads through MiXCR, storing one row per CDR3 protein. The data contain 950,000 to 1,200,000 distinct CDR3 sequences, 35% to 40% of them singletons. No fewer than 5 micrograms of total RNA were isolated from every sample. The CDR3 is made up of 14 amino acids. Sequenced input: blood. This receptor was taken from a man younger than 35 in good health. This chain uses TRBV21-1 with TRBJ2-7. TRBV21-1 counts as a pseudogene. The CDR3 bases are TGTGCCAGCAAAACCTCACGGACGCAGGACGAGCAGTACTTC. It translates to CASKTSRTQDEQYF.